A selection of T cell receptor beta chains follows, all from one sample in a study of T cells of healthy individuals. TCRdb itself ran the 5' RACE reads through MiXCR, one entry per CDR3 protein. The data show over 95,000 distinct CDR3 sequences, with around 17% seen just once and around 6.5% held by the top ten. These receptors all come from a human donor in good health. Each CDR3 is given with its conserved first and last residue. The D gene is left open where the match is weak. Where a row states a size, it is once, few, many or the class of an expanded clone; other rows omit it.

d_call | j_call | clone_size | v_call | cdr3_nt | cdr3_aa
- | TRBJ1-4 | - | TRBV2 | TGTGCCAGCAGTGCGGTTGAGGGTCAGGGGACCTTTAATGAAAAACTGTTTTTT | CASSAVEGQGTFNEKLFF
TRBD1 | TRBJ1-5 | - | TRBV5-1 | TGCGCCAGCAGCAGGACAGGGGCTCAGCCCCAGCATTTT | CASSRTGAQPQHF
- | TRBJ1-2 | - | TRBV6-5 | TGTGCCAGCAGACCTCGACGGCTCATTAACTATGGCTACACCTTC | CASRPRRLINYGYTF
- | TRBJ2-1 | few | TRBV5-6 | TGTGCCAGCAGCTTTGCCCCGTACAATGAGCAGTTCTTC | CASSFAPYNEQFF
- | TRBJ1-2 | many | TRBV29-1 | TGCAGCGTTGGTGGAGGCTATGGCTACACCTTC | CSVGGGYGYTF
TRBD1 | TRBJ2-7 | few | TRBV29-1 | TGCAGCGCTGGGACAGGGGGCTACGAGCAGTACTTC | CSAGTGGYEQYF
- | TRBJ2-3 | - | TRBV5-1 | TGCGCCAGCAGCTTGGCGGGATTAGGCACAGATACGCAGTATTTT | CASSLAGLGTDTQYF
- | TRBJ2-5 | - | TRBV7-2 | TGTGCCAGCAGCTTAGTCGTCGGCCTAGGGCAGACCCAGTACTTC | CASSLVVGLGQTQYF
TRBD2 | TRBJ2-1 | few | TRBV4-3 | TGCGCCAGCAGCCGACTAGCGGGAGGCAATGAGCAGTTCTTC | CASSRLAGGNEQFF
TRBD2 | TRBJ2-4 | few | TRBV20-1 | TGCAGTGCTAGAGATTTGGGCGGGAGCCCGTTCCCCCCCATTCAGTACTTC | CSARDLGGSPFPPIQYF
- | TRBJ1-1 | many | TRBV12-3/TRBV12-4 | TGTGCCATTGGACAGTTCCCCGGCACTGAAGCTTTCTTT | CAIGQFPGTEAFF
- | TRBJ1-1 | few | TRBV12-3/TRBV12-4 | TGTGCCAGCAGCCAGACGGCAGGAAGGGACACTGAAGCTTTCTTT | CASSQTAGRDTEAFF
- | TRBJ2-7 | few | TRBV18 | TGTGCCAGCTCACCTCCCCGGACCACCTACGAGCAGTACTTC | CASSPPRTTYEQYF
- | TRBJ2-5 | - | TRBV5-1 | TGCGCCAGCAGGGATATTTCCGGGCCGAAAGAGACCCAGTACTTC | CASRDISGPKETQYF
- | TRBJ2-2 | - | TRBV28 | TGTGCCAGCAGCCCAAGGCTGAACACCGGGGAGCTGTTTTTT | CASSPRLNTGELFF
TRBD1 | TRBJ2-2 | - | TRBV5-4 | TGTGCCAGCAGCTGGGGGGGGACAGGGGGCGGTACCGGGGAGCTGTTTTTT | CASSWGGTGGGTGELFF